This T cell receptor beta chain was captured in a study of early T cells in non-severe SARS-CoV-2 infection. Study at large: Bulk RNA taken from unsorted whole blood was sequenced, leaving chains unpaired.

TCRdb reanalysed the 5' RACE reads using MiXCR and keeps one entry per CDR3 protein. Of tens of thousands of distinct CDR3 sequences listed, approximately 15% are singletons. Overall study results and limits: Private and CD4 specificities were missed by VDJdb matching, skewed to anti-spike CD8.

The germline CDR1 and CDR2 sequences are SNHLY and FYNNEI. CDR3 length: 13 amino acids. Trimming took 6 bases from V and 7 from J; bases not matched to a gene: 6. This clonotype has a handful of counts. Its matching antigen is unknown. This chain connects TRBV2 to TRBJ1-3; 7 nucleotides align to TRBD1. This clonotype was sampled from an adult who was a healthcare worker with PCR-confirmed SARS-CoV-2 infection or an uninfected control (not recorded which). The specimen comprised whole blood, sampled at baseline. CDR3 nucleotides: TGTGCCAGCAGCCCCGGACAGGCTAACACCATATATTTT. Translating gives CASSPGQANTIYF. Full variable domain (outside the CDR3, taken from reference TRBV2 and TRBJ1-3): EPEVTQTPSHQVTQMGQEVILRCVPISNHLYFYWYRQILGQKVEFLVSFYNNEISEKSEIFDDQFSVERPDGSNFTLKIRSTKLEDSAMYFCASSPGQANTIYFGEGSWLTVV.